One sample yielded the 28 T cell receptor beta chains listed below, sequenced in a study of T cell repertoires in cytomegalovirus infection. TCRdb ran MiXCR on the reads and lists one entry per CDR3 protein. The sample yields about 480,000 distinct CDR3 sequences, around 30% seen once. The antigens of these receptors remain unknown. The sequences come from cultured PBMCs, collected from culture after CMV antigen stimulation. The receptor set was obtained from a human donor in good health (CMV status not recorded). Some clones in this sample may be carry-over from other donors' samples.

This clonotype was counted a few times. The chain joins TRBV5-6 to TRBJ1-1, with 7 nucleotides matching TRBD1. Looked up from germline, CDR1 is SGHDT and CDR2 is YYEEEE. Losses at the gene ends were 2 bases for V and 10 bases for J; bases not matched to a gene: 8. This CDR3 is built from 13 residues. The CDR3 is CASSLYRGTSAFF. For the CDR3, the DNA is TGTGCCAGCAGCTTATACAGGGGAACCTCAGCTTTCTTT. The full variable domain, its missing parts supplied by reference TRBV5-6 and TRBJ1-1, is DAGVTQSPTHLIKTRGQQVTLRCSPKSGHDTVSWYQQALGQGPQFIFQYYEEEERQRGNFPDRFSGHQFPNYSSELNVNALLLGDSALYLCASSLYRGTSAFFGQGTRLTVV.

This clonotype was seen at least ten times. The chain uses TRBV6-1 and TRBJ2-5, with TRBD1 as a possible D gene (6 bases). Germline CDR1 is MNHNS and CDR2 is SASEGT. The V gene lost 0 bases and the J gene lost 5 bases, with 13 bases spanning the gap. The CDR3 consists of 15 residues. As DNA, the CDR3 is TGTGCCAGCAGTGAAGCTCTCAGGGGACGGGAGACCCAGTACTTC. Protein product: CASSEALRGRETQYF.

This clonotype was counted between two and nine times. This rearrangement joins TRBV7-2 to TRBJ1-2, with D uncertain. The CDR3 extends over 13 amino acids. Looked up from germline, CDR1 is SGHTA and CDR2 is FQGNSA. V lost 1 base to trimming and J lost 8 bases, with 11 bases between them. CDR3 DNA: TGTGCCAGCAGCTTAGGAATCCTTCAAGGCTACACCTTC. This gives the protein CASSLGILQGYTF.

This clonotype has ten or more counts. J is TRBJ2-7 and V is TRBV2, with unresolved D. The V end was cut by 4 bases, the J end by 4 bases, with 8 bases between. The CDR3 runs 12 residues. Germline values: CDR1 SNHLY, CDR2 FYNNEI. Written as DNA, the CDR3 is TGTGCCAGCAGTGTGACCAAGTACGAGCAGTACGTC. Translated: CASSVTKYEQYV.

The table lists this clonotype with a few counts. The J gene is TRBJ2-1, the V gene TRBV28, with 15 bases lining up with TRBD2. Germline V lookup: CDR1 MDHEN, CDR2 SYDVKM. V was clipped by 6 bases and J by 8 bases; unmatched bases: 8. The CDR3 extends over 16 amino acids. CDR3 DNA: TGTGCCAGCAGCCCTCCCGGGACTAGCGGGAGGCATGAGCAGTTCTTC. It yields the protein CASSPPGTSGRHEQFF.

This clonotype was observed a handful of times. CDR3 coding DNA: TGTGCCAGCAGCCGACCCCGGGGGTTTCGGACGAGCTCCTACAATGAGCAGTTCTTC. It specifies CASSRPRGFRTSSYNEQFF. The gene calls are TRBV7-2 and TRBJ2-1; TRBD2 is a possible D gene (6 bases). This CDR3 comprises 19 residues. The V gene's germline CDR1 is SGHTA and CDR2 FQGNSA. Between the trimmed V and J ends, which lost 5 bases and 0 bases, there was a span of 23 bases.

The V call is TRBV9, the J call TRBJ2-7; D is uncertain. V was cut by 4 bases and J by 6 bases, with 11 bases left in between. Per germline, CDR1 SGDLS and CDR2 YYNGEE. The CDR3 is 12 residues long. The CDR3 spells CASSLPFGEQYF. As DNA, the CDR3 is TGTGCCAGCAGCTTACCCTTTGGCGAGCAGTACTTC.

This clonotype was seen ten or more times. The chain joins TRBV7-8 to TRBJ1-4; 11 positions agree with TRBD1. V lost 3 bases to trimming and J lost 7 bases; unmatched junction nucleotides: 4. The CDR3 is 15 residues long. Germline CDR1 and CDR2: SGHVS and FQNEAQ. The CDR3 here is CASSFAGQGAEKLFF. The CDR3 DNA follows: TGTGCCAGCAGCTTCGCAGGACAGGGGGCTGAAAAACTGTTTTTT.

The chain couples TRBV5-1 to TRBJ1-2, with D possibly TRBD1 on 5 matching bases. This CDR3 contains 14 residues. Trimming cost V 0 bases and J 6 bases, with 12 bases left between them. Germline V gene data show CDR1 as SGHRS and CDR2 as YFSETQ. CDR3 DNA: TGCGCCAGCAGCTTGGGACAGAGCCCGGATGGCTACACCTTC. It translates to CASSLGQSPDGYTF.

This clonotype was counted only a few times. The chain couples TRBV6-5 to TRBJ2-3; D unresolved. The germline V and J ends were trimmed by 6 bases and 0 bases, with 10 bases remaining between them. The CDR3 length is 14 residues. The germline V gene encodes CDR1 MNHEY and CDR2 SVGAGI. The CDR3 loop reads CASSDGPSTDTQYF. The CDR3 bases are TGTGCCAGCAGCGACGGGCCGAGCACAGATACGCAGTATTTT.

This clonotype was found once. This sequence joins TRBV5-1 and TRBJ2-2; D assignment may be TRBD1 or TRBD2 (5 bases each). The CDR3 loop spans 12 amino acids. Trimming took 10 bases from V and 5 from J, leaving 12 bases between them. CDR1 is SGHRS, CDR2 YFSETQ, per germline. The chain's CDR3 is CAPGTKTGELFF. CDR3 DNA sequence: TGCGCCCCAGGGACCAAGACCGGGGAGCTGTTTTTT.

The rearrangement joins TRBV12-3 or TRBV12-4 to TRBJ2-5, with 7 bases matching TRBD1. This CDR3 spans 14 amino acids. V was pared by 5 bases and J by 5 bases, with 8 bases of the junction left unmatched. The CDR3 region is CASSQQGPVETQYF. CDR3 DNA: TGTGCCAGCAGTCAACAGGGGCCTGTGGAGACCCAGTACTTC.

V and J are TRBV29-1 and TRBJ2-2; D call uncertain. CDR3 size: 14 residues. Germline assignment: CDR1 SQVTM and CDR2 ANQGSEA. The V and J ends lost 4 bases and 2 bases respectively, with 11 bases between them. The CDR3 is CSVALRVNTGELFF. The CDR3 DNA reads TGCAGCGTTGCCCTACGGGTCAACACCGGGGAGCTGTTTTTT.

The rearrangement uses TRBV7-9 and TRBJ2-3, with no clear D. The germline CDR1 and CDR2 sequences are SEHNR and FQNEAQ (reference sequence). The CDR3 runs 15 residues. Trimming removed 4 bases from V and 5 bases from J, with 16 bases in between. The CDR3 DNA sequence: TGTGCCAGCAGCTCCGGGCCGCGAGTGGAAGATACGCAGTATTTT. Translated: CASSSGPRVEDTQYF.

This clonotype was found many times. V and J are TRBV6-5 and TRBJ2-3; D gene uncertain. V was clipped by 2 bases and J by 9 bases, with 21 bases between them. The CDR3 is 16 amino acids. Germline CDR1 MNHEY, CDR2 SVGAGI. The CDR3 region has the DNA TGTGCCAGCAGTTACAGTCCAGACCTATCACAAGGAACGCAGTATTTT. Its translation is CASSYSPDLSQGTQYF.

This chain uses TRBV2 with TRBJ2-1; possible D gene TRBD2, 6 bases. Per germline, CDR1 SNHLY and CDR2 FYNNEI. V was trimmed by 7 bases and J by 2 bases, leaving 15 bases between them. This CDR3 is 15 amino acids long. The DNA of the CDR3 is TGTGCCAGCAAAAAACTAGCAGGTCCCTACAATGAGCAGTTCTTC. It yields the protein CASKKLAGPYNEQFF.

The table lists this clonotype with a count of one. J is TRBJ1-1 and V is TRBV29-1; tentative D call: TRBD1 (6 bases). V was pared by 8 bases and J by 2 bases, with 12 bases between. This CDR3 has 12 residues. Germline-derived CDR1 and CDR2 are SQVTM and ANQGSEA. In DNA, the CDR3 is TGCAGCCCTCAGGGGAATAACACTGAAGCTTTCTTT. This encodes CSPQGNNTEAFF.

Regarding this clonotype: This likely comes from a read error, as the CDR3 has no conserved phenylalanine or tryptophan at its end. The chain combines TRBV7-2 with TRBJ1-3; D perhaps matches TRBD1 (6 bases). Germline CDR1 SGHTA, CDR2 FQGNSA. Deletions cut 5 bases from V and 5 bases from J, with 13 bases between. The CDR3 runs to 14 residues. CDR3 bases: TGTGCCAGCAGCCAAGGCACAGGGAGAAACACCATATATTTG. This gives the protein CASSQGTGRNTIYL.

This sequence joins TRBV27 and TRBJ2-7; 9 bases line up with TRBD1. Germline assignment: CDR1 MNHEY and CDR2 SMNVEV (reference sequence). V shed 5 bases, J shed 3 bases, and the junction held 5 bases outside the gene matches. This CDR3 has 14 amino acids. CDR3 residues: CASSPRQGVYEQYV. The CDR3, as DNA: TGTGCCAGCAGTCCACGACAGGGGGTCTACGAGCAGTACGTC.

CDR3 DNA sequence: TGCAGTGCCCCTAGGGATTTTTACAATGAGCAGTTCTTC. This codes for CSAPRDFYNEQFF. This chain uses TRBV20-1 with TRBJ2-1; D is unclear. The CDR3 contains 13 residues. Trimming shortened V by 6 bases and J by 4 bases, and 13 bases separated the two germline ends. The V gene's germline CDR1 is DFQATT and CDR2 SNEGSKA (reference sequence).

The CDR3 nucleotides read TGTGCCAGCAGTTTTGTGGGTGGGGCAGATAATCCCTACGAGCAGTACTTC. Protein product: CASSFVGGADNPYEQYF. The rearrangement links TRBV28 to TRBJ2-7, with a weak D call TRBD1 (5 bases). Germline V CDR1 and CDR2: MDHEN, SYDVKM. This CDR3 has 17 residues. Trimming cost V 3 bases and J 2 bases, with 20 bases left between them.

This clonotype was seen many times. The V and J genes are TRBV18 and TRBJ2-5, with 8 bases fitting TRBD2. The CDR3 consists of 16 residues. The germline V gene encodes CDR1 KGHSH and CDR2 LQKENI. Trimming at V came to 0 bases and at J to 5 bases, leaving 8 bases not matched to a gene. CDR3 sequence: CASSPPSAGGDETQYF. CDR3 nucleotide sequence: TGTGCCAGCTCACCACCGTCTGCGGGGGGCGACGAGACCCAGTACTTC.

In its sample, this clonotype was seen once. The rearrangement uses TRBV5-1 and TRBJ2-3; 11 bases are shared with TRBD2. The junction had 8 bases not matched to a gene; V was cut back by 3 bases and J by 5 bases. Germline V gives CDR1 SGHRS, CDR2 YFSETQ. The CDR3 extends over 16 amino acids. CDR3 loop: CASSWRLAGRQDTQYF. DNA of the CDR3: TGCGCCAGCAGCTGGAGACTAGCGGGAAGGCAAGATACGCAGTATTTT.

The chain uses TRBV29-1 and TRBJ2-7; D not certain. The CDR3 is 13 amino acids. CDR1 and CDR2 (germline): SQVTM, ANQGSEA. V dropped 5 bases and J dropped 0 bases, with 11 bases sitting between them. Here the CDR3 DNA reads TGCAGCGTTACGTTAACCCCCTCCTACGAGCAGTACTTC. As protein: CSVTLTPSYEQYF.

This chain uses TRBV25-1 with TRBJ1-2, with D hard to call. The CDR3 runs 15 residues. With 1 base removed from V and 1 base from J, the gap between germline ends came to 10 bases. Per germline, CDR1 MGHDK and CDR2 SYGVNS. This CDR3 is CASSELGQDNYGYTF. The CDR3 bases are TGTGCCAGCAGTGAATTAGGGCAGGATAACTATGGCTACACCTTC.

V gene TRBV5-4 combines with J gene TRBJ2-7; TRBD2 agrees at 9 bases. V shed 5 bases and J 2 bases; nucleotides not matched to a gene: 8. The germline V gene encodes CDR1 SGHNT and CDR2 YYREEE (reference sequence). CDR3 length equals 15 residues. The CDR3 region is CASSFSGGAPYEQYF. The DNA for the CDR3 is TGTGCCAGCAGTTTTAGCGGGGGAGCTCCCTACGAGCAGTACTTC.

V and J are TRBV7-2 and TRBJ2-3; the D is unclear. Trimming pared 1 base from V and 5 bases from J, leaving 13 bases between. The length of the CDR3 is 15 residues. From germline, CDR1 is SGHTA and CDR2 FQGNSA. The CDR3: CASSLGGRPQDTQYF. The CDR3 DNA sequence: TGTGCCAGCAGCTTAGGGGGTCGGCCACAAGATACGCAGTATTTT. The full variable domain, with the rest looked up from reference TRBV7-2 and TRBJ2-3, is GAGVSQSPSNKVTEKGKDVELRCDPISGHTALYWYRQSLGQGLEFLIYFQGNSAPDKSGLPSDRFSAERTGGSVSTLTIQRTQQEDSAVYLCASSLGGRPQDTQYFGPGTRLTVL.

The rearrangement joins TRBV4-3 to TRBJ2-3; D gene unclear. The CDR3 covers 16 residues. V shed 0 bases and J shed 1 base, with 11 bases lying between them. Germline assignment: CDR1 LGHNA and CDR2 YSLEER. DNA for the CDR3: TGCGCCAGCAGCCAAGACAAGTTAGGGCGCACAGATACGCAGTATTTT. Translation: CASSQDKLGRTDTQYF.